This T cell receptor beta chain is drawn from a study of shared clonotypes between healthy human individuals. Study conclusions and caveats: Represented genetic and exposure-history diversity was restricted by having few donors.

In its sample, this clone was seen once. Its antigen remains unidentified. Assay runs were performed at deep level. The authors loaded around 200 ng DNA, approximately 30,000 T cell genomes, into sorted-subset replicate PCRs. In the authors' methods: ImmunoSEQ gave junction-only sequences without quality scores, so filtering differed. This table comes from immunoSEQ multiplex PCR, and its TCRdb copy is limited to in-frame clones, with some not included. V and J calls plus clone size are reproduced from that table; the DNA served to infer D and trimming. This table holds around 2.5 million clones, approximately 93% found once. The CDR3 length is 15 residues. V gave up 0 bases and J gave up 5 bases, with 12 bases separating them. The germline gives CDR1 SGHRS, CDR2 YFSETQ.

The sequence was obtained from a man in his late teens or twenties in good health. Some clones in this sample may be carry-over from other donors' samples. Sample: naive CD4+ T cells from PBMCs. Subset indicated: CD45RA+ positively selected. The chain couples TRBV5-1 to TRBJ2-4, with D uncertain. CDR3 amino acids: CASSLGSRTQNIQYF. CDR3 DNA sequence: TGCGCCAGCAGCTTGGGTAGTCGCACTCAAAACATTCAGTACTTC.